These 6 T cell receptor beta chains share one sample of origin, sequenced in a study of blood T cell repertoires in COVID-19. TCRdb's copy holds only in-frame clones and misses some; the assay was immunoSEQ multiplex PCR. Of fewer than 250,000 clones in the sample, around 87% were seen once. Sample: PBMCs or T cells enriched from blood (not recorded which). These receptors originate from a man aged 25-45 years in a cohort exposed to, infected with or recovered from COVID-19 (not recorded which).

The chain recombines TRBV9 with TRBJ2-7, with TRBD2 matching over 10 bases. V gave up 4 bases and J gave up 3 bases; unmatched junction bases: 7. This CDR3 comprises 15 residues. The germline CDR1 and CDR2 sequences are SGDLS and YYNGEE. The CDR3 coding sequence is TGTGCCAGCAGCCTCGCACTAGCGGGACACTACGAGCAGTACTTC. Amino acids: CASSLALAGHYEQYF.

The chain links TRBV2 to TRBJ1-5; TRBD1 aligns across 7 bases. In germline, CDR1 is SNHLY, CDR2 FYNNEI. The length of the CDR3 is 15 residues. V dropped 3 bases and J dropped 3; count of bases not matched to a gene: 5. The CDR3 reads CASSEVGTVNQPQHF. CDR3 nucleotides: TGTGCCAGCAGTGAGGTTGGGACAGTCAATCAGCCCCAGCATTTT.

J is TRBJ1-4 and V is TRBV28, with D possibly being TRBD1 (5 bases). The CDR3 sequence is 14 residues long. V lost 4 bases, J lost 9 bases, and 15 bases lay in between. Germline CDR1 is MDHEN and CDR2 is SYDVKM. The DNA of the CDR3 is TGTGCCAGCAGTTCAACAACCGACAGAAAAAAACTGTTTTTT. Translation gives CASSSTTDRKKLFF.

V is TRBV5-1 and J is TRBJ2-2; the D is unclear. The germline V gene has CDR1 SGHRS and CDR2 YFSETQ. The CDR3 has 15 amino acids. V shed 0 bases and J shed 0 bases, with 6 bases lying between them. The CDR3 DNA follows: TGCGCCAGCAGCTTGGGGCAGTCGAACACCGGGGAGCTGTTTTTT. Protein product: CASSLGQSNTGELFF. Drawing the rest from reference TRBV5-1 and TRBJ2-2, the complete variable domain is KAGVTQTPRYLIKTRGQQVTLSCSPISGHRSVSWYQQTPGQGLQFLFEYFSETQRNKGNFPGRFSGRQFSNSRSEMNVSTLELGDSALYLCASSLGQSNTGELFFGEGSRLTVL.

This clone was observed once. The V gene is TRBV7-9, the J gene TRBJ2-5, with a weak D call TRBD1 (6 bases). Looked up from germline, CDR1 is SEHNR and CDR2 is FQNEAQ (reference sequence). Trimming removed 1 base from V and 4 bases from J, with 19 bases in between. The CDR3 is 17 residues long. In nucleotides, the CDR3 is TGTGCCAGCAGCTTAGTTGGCAGGGGAAGATCTGGAGAGACCCAGTACTTC. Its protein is CASSLVGRGRSGETQYF.

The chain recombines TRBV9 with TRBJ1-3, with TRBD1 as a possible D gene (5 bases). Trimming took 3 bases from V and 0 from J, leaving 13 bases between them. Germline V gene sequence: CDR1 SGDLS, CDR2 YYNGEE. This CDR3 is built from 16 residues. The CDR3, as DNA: TGTGCCAGCAGCGCACAGGCAGGACACTCTGGAAACACCATATATTTT. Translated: CASSAQAGHSGNTIYF.